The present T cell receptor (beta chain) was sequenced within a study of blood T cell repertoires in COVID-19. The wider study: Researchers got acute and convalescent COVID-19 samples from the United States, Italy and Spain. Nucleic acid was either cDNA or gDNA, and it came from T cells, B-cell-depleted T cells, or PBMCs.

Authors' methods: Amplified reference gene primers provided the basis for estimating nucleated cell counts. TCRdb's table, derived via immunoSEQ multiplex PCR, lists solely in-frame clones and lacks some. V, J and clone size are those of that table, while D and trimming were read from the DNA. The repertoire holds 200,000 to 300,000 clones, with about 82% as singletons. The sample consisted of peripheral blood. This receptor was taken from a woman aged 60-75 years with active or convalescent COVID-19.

The CDR3 DNA reads TGTGCCAGCAGTTCGAATTTCAGGGGGCTAACGGCTGAGACCCAGTACTTC. Its translation: CASSSNFRGLTAETQYF. The rearrangement uses TRBV28 and TRBJ2-5, with 8 bases matching TRBD1. Germline V gives CDR1 MDHEN, CDR2 SYDVKM. The CDR3 is 17 residues long. The V and J ends lost 4 bases and 5 bases, in that order; junction bases with no gene match: 15.